The 11 T cell receptor beta chains reported below all come from one sample, sequenced in a study of identical twins. TCRdb used MiXCR to reprocess the 5' RACE reads, holding one entry per CDR3 protein. In the table there are around 490,000 distinct CDR3 sequences, approximately 14% of which are singletons. These sequences were also reported in another study, on yellow fever vaccine responses in identical twins.

The sequenced sample was CD4+ T cells sorted from blood. These receptors originate from a young woman in good health.

The sample holds many counts of this clonotype. DNA of the CDR3: TGTGCCAGCAGTTTAGGGCAGGTGGCAGCCAAAAACATTCAGTACTTC. As protein: CASSLGQVAAKNIQYF. The gene calls are TRBV12-3 or TRBV12-4 and TRBJ2-4; no firm D call. The CDR3 extends over 16 amino acids. Trimming stripped 1 base from V and 0 bases from J, with 10 bases between.

This clonotype was detected only a few times. As DNA, the CDR3 is TGTGCCAGCAGTTCGATCAATTCCTACGAGCAGTACGTC. Translating it yields CASSSINSYEQYV. This rearrangement joins TRBV12-3 or TRBV12-4 to TRBJ2-7; D ambiguous. This CDR3 has 13 residues. Trimming removed 4 bases from V and 1 base from J, with 8 bases in between.

There are a few counts of this clonotype. The rearrangement joins TRBV27 to TRBJ2-3; D gene unclear. The CDR3 has 12 residues. V lost 7 bases to trimming and J lost 8 bases, with 13 bases between them. Germline V gives CDR1 MNHEY, CDR2 SMNVEV (reference sequence). The CDR3 spells CASISSVRTQYF. The CDR3 nucleotides are TGTGCCAGCATTTCCTCGGTTCGTACGCAGTATTTT.

The table lists this clonotype with a few counts. J is TRBJ1-4 and V is TRBV28, with D uncertain. Germline assignment: CDR1 MDHEN and CDR2 SYDVKM. V lost 9 bases and J 1 base, leaving 9 bases between the germline ends. The CDR3 loop spans 13 amino acids. DNA for the CDR3: TGTGCCAGTACGGGCGGAACTAATGAAAAACTGTTTTTT. Amino acid sequence: CASTGGTNEKLFF.

This clonotype has a handful of counts. J is TRBJ2-1 and V is TRBV11-1; weak D call: TRBD2 (7 bases). From germline, CDR1 is SGHAT and CDR2 FQDESV (reference sequence). The CDR3 consists of 19 residues. Trimming stripped 2 bases from V and 1 base from J, with 21 bases between. CDR3 nucleotides: TGTGCCAGCAGCTTATTTTCGTACGGGGGGCCGGAGTCCTACAATGAGCAGTTCTTC. Translated, it gives CASSLFSYGGPESYNEQFF.

The sample holds many counts of this clonotype. The chain recombines TRBV14 with TRBJ1-1; D gene unclear. The V end lost 4 bases, the J end lost 7 bases, and 19 bases lay between the germline ends. The CDR3 runs to 15 residues. Germline V CDR1 and CDR2: SGHDN, FVKESK. CDR3 amino acids: CASSPSWKIPIEAFF. In DNA, the CDR3 is TGTGCCAGCAGCCCATCGTGGAAGATCCCAATTGAAGCTTTCTTT.

The sample holds a few counts of this clonotype. V usage is TRBV20-1 and J usage is TRBJ1-3; 7 bases line up with TRBD1. CDR1 is DFQATT and CDR2 is SNEGSKA in the germline V gene (reference sequence). V was pared by 1 base and J by 2 bases, with 2 bases of the junction left unmatched. This CDR3 has 14 residues. This CDR3 is CSARGDSPGNTIYF. In DNA form, the CDR3 reads TGCAGTGCTAGAGGGGACAGTCCTGGAAACACCATATATTTT.

This clonotype was seen more than once but under ten times. The CDR3 sequence is CASTPYRDTYGYTF. CDR3 sequence (DNA): TGTGCCAGCACCCCGTATCGGGACACCTATGGCTACACCTTC. The chain combines TRBV7-9 with TRBJ1-2; a weak D match, TRBD1 (6 bases). The CDR3 is 14 amino acids. The V and J ends lost 7 bases and 4 bases respectively, with 16 bases between them. The germline V gene encodes CDR1 SEHNR and CDR2 FQNEAQ (reference sequence).

This clonotype was counted only a few times. The chain has TRBV24-1 and TRBJ2-1, with 8 bases fitting TRBD2. The CDR3 is 14 amino acids. V was clipped by 3 bases and J by 8 bases; unmatched bases: 5. The germline V gene encodes CDR1 KGHDR and CDR2 SFDVKD. CDR3 nucleotides: TGTGCCACCAGTGATCGACTAGCGAGCGATGAGCAGTTCTTC. Amino acid sequence: CATSDRLASDEQFF.

The V and J genes are TRBV11-2 and TRBJ1-4; D perhaps matches TRBD1 (6 bases). This CDR3 has 15 residues. Trimming pared 3 bases from V and 3 bases from J, leaving 11 bases between. The germline V gene encodes CDR1 SGHAT and CDR2 FQNNGV. The CDR3 DNA follows: TGTGCCAGCAGCTTGGGGGGACAAGCTAATGAAAAACTGTTTTTT. Its translation is CASSLGGQANEKLFF.

This chain links TRBV4-1 with TRBJ2-5; no clear D. Trimming shortened V by 3 bases and J by 4 bases, and 6 bases separated the two germline ends. CDR3 length: 12 amino acids. Germline V CDR1 and CDR2: MGHRA, YSYEKL. The CDR3 region is CASSHHGETQYF. The CDR3 nucleotides read TGCGCCAGCAGCCACCACGGAGAGACCCAGTACTTC.